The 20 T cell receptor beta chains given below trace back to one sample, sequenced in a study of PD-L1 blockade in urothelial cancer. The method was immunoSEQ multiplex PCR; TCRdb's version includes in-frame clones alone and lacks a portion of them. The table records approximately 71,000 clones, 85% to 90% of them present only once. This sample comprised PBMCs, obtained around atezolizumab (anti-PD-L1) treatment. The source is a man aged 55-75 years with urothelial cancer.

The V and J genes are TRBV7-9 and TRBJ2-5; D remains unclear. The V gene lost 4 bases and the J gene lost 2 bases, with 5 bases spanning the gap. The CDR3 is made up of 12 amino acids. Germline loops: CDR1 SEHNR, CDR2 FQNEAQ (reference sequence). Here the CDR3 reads CASSSQQETQYF. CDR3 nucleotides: TGTGCCAGCAGCTCACAGCAAGAGACCCAGTACTTC. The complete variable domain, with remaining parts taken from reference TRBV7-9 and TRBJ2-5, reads DTGVSQNPRHKITKRGQNVTFRCDPISEHNRLYWYRQTLGQGPEFLTYFQNEAQLEKSRLLSDRFSAERPKGSFSTLEIQRTEQGDSAMYLCASSSQQETQYFGPGTRLLVL.

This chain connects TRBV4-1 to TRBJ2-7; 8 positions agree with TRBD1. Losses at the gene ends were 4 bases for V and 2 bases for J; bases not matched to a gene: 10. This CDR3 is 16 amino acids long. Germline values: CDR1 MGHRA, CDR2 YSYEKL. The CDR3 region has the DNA TGCGCCAGCAGCCGACCGCCCGGGACAGGCGCCTACGAGCAGTACTTC. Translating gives CASSRPPGTGAYEQYF.

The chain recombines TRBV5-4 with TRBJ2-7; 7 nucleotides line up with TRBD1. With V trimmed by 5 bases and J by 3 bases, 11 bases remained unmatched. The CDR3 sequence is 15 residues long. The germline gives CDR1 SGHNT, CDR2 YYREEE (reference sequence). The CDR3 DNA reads TGTGCCAGCAGTTCGATGAGTAGGGACAGCTACGAGCAGTACTTC. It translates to CASSSMSRDSYEQYF.

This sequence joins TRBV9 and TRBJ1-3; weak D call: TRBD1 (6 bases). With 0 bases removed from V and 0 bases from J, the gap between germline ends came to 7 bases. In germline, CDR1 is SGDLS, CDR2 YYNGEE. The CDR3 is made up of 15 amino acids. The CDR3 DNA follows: TGTGCCAGCAGCGTAGACAGGGACTCTGGAAACACCATATATTTT. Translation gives CASSVDRDSGNTIYF.

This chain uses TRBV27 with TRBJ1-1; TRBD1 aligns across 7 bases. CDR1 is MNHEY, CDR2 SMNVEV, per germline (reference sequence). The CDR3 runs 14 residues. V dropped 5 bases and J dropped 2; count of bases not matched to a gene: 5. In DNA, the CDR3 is TGTGCCAGCAGTCCACGGACAGGAAACACTGAAGCTTTCTTT. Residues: CASSPRTGNTEAFF.

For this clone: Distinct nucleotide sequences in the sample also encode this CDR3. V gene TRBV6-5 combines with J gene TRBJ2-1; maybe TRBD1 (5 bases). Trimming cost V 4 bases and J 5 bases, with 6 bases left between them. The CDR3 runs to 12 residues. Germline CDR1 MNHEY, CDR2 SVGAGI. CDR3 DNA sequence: TGTGCCAGCAGTTCAGGGAACAATGAGCAGTTCTTC. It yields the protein CASSSGNNEQFF.

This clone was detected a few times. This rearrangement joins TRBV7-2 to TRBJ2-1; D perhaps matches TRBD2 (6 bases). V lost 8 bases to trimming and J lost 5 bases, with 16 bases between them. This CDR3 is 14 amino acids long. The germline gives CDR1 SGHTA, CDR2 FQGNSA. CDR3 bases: TGTGCCAGCCGCCTGGGCGGGACTGACAATGAGCAGTTCTTC. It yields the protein CASRLGGTDNEQFF.

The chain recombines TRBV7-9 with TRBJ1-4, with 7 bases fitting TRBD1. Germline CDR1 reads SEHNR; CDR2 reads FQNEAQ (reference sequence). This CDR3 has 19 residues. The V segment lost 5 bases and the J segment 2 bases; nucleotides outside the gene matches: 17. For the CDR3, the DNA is TGTGCCAGCAGCCAGACGGGACAGATCCTGGTTAGGACTAATGAAAAACTGTTTTTT. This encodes CASSQTGQILVRTNEKLFF.

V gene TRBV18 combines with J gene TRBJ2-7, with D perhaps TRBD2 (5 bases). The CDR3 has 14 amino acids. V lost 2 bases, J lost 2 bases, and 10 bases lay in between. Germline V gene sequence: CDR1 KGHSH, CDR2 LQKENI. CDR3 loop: CASSPVAGAYEQYF. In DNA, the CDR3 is TGTGCCAGCTCACCAGTAGCCGGGGCCTACGAGCAGTACTTC.

The CDR3 is CAISGLAGGPITDTQYF. The CDR3 coding sequence is TGTGCCATCTCCGGACTAGCGGGAGGGCCAATCACAGATACGCAGTATTTT. The rearrangement joins TRBV28 to TRBJ2-3; 15 positions match TRBD2. In germline, CDR1 is MDHEN, CDR2 SYDVKM. The CDR3 extends over 17 amino acids. V gave up 10 bases and J gave up 2 bases; unmatched junction bases: 10.

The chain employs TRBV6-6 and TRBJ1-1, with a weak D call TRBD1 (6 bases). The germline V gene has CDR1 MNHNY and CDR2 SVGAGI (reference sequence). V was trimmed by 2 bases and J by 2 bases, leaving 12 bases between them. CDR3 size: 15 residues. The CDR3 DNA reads TGTGCCAGCAGTTACACAGGGTACTCAAACACTGAAGCTTTCTTT. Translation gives CASSYTGYSNTEAFF.

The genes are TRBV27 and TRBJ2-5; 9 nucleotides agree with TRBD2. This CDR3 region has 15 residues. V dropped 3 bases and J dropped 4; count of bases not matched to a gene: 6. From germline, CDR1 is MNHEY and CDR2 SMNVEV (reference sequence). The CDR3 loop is CASSFRGGGPETQYF. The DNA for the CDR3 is TGTGCCAGCAGTTTTCGCGGGGGGGGCCCAGAGACCCAGTACTTC.

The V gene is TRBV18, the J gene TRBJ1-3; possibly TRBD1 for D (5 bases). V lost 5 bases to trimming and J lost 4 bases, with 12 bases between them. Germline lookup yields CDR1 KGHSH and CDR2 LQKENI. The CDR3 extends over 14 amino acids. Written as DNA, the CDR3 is TGTGCCAGCTCAACAGGTATTTCCGGAAACACCATATATTTT. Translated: CASSTGISGNTIYF.

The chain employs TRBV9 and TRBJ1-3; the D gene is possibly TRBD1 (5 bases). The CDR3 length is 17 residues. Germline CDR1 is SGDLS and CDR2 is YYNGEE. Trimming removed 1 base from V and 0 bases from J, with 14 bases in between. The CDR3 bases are TGTGCCAGCAGCGTATCCGTGGGGCGGCCCTCTGGAAACACCATATATTTT. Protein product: CASSVSVGRPSGNTIYF.

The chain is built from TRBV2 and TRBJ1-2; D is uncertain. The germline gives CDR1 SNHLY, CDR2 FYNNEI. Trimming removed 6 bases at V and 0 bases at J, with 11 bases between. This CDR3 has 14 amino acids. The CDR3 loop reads CASRGGSTNYGYTF. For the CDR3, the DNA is TGTGCCAGCAGGGGAGGGTCCACTAACTATGGCTACACCTTC.

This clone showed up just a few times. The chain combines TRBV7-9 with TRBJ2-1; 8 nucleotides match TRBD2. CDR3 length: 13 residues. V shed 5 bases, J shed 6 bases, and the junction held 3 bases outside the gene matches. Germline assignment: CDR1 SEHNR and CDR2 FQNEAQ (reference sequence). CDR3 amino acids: CASSATSGNEQFF. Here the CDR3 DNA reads TGTGCCAGCAGCGCCACTAGCGGCAATGAGCAGTTCTTC. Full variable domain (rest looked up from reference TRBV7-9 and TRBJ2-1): DTGVSQNPRHKITKRGQNVTFRCDPISEHNRLYWYRQTLGQGPEFLTYFQNEAQLEKSRLLSDRFSAERPKGSFSTLEIQRTEQGDSAMYLCASSATSGNEQFFGPGTRLTVL.

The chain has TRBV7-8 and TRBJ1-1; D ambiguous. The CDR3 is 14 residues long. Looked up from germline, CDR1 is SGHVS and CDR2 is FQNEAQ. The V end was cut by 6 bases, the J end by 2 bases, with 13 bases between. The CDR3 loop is CASRLTTGNTEAFF. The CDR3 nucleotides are TGTGCCAGCAGACTGACTACGGGAAACACTGAAGCTTTCTTT.

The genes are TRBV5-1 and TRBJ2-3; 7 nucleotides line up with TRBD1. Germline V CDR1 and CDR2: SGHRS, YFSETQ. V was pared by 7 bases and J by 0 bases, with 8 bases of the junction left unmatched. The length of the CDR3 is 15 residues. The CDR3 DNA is TGCGCCAGCGCCTCAACAGGGGCGAGCACAGATACGCAGTATTTT. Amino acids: CASASTGASTDTQYF.

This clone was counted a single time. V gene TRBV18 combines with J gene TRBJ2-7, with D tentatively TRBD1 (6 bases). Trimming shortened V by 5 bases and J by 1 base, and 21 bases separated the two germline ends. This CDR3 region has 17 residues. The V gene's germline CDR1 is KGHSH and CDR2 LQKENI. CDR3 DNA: TGTGCCAGCTCATCAGACCAGGCCGGGACACCATCCTACGAGCAGTACTTC. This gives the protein CASSSDQAGTPSYEQYF.

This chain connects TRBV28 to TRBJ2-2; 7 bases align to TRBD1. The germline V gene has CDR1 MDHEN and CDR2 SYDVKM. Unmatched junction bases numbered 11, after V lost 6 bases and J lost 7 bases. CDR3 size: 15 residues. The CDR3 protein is CASRARTGSFGELFF. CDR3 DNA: TGTGCCAGCAGGGCCCGGACAGGTAGTTTCGGGGAGCTGTTTTTT. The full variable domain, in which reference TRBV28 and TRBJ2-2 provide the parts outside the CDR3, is DVKVTQSSRYLVKRTGEKVFLECVQDMDHENMFWYRQDPGLGLRLIYFSYDVKMKEKGDIPEGYSVSREKKERFSLILESASTNQTSMYLCASRARTGSFGELFFGEGSRLTVL.